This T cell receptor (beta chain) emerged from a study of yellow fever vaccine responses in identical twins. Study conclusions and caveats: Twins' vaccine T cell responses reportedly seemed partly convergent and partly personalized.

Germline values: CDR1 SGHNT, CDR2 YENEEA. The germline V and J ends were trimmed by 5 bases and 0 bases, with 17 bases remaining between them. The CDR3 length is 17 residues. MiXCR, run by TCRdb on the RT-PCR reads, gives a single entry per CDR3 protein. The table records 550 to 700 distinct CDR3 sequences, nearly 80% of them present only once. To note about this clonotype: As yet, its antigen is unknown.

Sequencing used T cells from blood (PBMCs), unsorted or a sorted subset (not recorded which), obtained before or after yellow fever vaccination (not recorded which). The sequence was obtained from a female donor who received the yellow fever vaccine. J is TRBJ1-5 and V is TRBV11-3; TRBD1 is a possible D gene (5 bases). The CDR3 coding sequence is TGTGCCAGCAGCCAGGGATCCGGGACGGCTAGCAATCAGCCCCAGCATTTT. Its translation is CASSQGSGTASNQPQHF.